This TCR beta chain was captured in a study of radiotherapy plus CTLA-4 blockade in lung cancer. Germline-derived CDR1 and CDR2 are GTSNPN and SVGIG (reference sequence). J was trimmed by 3 bases and V by 0 bases; bases with no gene match: 6. This CDR3 spans 17 amino acids. Measured with immunoSEQ multiplex PCR; TCRdb has only the in-frame clones, and not every one. The sample carries fewer than 150,000 clones, approximately 80% recorded once. The specimen was peripheral blood, collected from a patient treated with radiotherapy plus ipilimumab. The sequence came from a human donor with non-small cell lung cancer who had a partial response to radiotherapy plus ipilimumab. V is TRBV30 and J is TRBJ2-2; 11 nucleotides line up with TRBD2. CDR3 DNA: TGTGCCTGGAGTGTAGCCCGGACTAGCGGGTACACCGGGGAGCTGTTTTTT. It is translated as CAWSVARTSGYTGELFF.